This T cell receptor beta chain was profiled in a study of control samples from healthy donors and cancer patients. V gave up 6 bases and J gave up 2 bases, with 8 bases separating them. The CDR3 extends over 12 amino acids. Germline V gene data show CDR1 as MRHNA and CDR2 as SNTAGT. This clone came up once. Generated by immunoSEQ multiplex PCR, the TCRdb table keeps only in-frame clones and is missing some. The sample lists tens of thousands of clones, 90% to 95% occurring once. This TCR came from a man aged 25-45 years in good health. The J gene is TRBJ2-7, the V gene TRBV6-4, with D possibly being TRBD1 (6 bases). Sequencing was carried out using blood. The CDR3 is CASRDSTYEQYF. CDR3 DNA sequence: TGTGCCAGCAGGGACAGTACCTACGAGCAGTACTTC.